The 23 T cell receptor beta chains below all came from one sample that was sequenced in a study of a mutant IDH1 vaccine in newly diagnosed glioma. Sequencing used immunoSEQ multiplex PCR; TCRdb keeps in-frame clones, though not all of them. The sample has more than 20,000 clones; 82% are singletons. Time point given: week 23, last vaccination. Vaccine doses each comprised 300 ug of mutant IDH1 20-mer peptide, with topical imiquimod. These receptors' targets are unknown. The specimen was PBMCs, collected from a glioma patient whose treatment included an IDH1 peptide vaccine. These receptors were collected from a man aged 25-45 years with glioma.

In DNA, the CDR3 is TGTGCCAGCAGTGGGGAGGTGGGGACTGAAGCTTTCTTT. Amino acids: CASSGEVGTEAFF. The chain joins TRBV2 to TRBJ1-1; D remains ambiguous. Germline V gene data show CDR1 as SNHLY and CDR2 as FYNNEI. This CDR3 comprises 13 residues. V gave up 4 bases and J gave up 5 bases, with 11 bases separating them.

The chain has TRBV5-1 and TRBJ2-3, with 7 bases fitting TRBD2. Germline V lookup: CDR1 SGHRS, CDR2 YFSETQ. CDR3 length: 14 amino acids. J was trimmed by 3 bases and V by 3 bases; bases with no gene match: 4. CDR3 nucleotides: TGCGCCAGCAGCTCGGCGGGAGATACAGATACGCAGTATTTT. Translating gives CASSSAGDTDTQYF. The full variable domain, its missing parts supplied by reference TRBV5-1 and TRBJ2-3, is KAGVTQTPRYLIKTRGQQVTLSCSPISGHRSVSWYQQTPGQGLQFLFEYFSETQRNKGNFPGRFSGRQFSNSRSEMNVSTLELGDSALYLCASSSAGDTDTQYFGPGTRLTVL.

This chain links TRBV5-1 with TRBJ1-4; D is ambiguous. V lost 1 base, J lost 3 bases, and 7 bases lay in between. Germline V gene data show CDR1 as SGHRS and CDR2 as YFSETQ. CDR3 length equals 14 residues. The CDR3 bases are TGCGCCAGCAGCTTGCGACAATCTAATGAAAAACTGTTTTTT. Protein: CASSLRQSNEKLFF. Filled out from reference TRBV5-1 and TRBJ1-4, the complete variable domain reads KAGVTQTPRYLIKTRGQQVTLSCSPISGHRSVSWYQQTPGQGLQFLFEYFSETQRNKGNFPGRFSGRQFSNSRSEMNVSTLELGDSALYLCASSLRQSNEKLFFGSGTQLSVL.

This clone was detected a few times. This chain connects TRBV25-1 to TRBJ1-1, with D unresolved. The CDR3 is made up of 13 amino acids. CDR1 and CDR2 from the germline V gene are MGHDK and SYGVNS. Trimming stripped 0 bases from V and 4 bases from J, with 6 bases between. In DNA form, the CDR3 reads TGTGCCAGCAGTGAATACCTCGGCACTGAAGCTTTCTTT. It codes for CASSEYLGTEAFF.

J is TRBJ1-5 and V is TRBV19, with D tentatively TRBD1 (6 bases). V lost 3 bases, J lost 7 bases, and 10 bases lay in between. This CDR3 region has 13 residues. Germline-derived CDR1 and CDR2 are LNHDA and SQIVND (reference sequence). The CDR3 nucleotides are TGTGCCAGTAGTATGGGGGCAAGGCAGCCCCAGCATTTT. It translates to CASSMGARQPQHF.

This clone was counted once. The CDR3 region is CASSLSRQDEQFF. The CDR3 nucleotides are TGTGCCAGCAGCCTATCACGACAAGATGAGCAGTTCTTC. J is TRBJ2-1 and V is TRBV7-6; D ambiguous. The germline V and J ends were trimmed by 5 bases and 8 bases, with 13 bases remaining between them. This CDR3 has 13 amino acids. Germline CDR1 is SGHVS and CDR2 is FNYEAQ.

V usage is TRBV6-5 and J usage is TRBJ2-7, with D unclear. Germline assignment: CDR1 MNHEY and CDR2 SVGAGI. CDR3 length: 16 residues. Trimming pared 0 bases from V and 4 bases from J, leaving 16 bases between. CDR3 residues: CASSYSGPSPWYEQYF. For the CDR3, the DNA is TGTGCCAGCAGTTACTCAGGACCATCGCCCTGGTACGAGCAGTACTTC.

This CDR3 reads CASRLDSGRARDTQYF. The CDR3 DNA reads TGTGCCAGCAGACTCGATAGCGGGAGGGCCAGGGATACGCAGTATTTT. V usage is TRBV7-9 and J usage is TRBJ2-3, with TRBD2 matching 11 bases. The CDR3 runs to 16 residues. Trimming took 6 bases from V and 6 from J; bases not matched to a gene: 11. Germline V CDR1 and CDR2: SEHNR, FQNEAQ (reference sequence).

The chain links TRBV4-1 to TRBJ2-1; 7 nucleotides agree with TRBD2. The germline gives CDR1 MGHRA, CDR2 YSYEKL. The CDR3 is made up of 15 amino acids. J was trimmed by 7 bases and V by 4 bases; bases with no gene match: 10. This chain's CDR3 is CASSLGLVGYNEQFF. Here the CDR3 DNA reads TGCGCCAGCAGCCTCGGACTAGTTGGGTATAATGAGCAGTTCTTC.

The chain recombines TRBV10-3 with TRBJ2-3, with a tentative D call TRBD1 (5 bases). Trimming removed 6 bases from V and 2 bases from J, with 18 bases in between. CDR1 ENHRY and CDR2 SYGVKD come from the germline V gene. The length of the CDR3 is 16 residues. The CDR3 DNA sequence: TGTGCCATCAGCCCACTACAGGAAAGCGCCACAGATACGCAGTATTTT. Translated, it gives CAISPLQESATDTQYF.

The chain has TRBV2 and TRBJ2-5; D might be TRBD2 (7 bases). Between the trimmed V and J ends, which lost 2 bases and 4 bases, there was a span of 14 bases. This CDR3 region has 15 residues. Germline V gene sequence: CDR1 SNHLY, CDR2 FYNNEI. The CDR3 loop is CASSESSGGGETQYF. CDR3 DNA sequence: TGTGCCAGCAGTGAATCTAGCGGAGGGGGAGAGACCCAGTACTTC.

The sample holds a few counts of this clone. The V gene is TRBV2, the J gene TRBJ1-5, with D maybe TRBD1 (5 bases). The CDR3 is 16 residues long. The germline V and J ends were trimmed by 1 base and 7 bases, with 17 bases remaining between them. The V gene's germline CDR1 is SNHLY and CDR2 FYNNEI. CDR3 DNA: TGTGCCAGCAGTGAAGTGGGGGGGGTGGTATGGCAGCCCCAGCATTTT. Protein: CASSEVGGVVWQPQHF.

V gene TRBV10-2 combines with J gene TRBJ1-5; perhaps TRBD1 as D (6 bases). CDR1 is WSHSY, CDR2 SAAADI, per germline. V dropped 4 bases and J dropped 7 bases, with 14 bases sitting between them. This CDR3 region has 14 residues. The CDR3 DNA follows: TGCGCCAGCAGTGCTCGGACAGAGGGGCAGCCCCAGCATTTT. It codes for CASSARTEGQPQHF.

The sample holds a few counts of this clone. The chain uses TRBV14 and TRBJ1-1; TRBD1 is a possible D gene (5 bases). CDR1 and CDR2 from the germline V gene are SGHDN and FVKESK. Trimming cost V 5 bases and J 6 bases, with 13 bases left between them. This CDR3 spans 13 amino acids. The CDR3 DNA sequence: TGTGCCAGCAGCTGGGGGGGGTCTCCTGAAGCTTTCTTT. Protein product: CASSWGGSPEAFF.

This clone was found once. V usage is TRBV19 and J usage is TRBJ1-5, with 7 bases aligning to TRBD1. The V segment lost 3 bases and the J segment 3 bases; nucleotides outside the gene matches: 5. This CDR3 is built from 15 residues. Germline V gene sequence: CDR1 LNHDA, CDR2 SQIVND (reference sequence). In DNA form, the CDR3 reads TGTGCCAGTAGTATCACGGGACAGTACAATCAGCCCCAGCATTTT. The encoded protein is CASSITGQYNQPQHF.

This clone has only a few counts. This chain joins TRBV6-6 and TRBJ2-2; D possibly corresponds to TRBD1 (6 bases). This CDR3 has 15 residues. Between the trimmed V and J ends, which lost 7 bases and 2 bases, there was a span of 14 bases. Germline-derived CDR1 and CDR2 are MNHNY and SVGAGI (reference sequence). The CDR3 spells CASTARGANTGELFF. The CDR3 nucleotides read TGTGCCAGCACTGCCAGGGGCGCCAACACCGGGGAGCTGTTTTTT.

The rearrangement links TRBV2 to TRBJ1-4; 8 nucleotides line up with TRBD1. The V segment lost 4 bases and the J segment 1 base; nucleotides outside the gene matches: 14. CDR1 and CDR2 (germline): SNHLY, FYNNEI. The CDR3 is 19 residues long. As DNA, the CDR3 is TGTGCCAGCAGTGGAAGTGGCAGGGGGCCCATCGGAACTAATGAAAAACTGTTTTTT. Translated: CASSGSGRGPIGTNEKLFF.

Written as DNA, the CDR3 is TGTGCCAGCAGTTACGGGGGGCAAGAGCAGTACTTC. Its protein is CASSYGGQEQYF. J is TRBJ2-7 and V is TRBV6-6; the D gene could be TRBD1 or TRBD2 (6 bases each). V lost 2 bases and J lost 7, with 9 bases in between. The CDR3 is made up of 12 amino acids. Germline values: CDR1 MNHNY, CDR2 SVGAGI (reference sequence).

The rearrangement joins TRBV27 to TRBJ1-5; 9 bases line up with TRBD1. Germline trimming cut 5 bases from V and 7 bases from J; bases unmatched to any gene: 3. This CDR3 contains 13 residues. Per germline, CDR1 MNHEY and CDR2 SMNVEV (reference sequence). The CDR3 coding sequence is TGTGCCAGCAGTCTACAGGGGGCACAGCCCCAGCATTTT. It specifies CASSLQGAQPQHF.

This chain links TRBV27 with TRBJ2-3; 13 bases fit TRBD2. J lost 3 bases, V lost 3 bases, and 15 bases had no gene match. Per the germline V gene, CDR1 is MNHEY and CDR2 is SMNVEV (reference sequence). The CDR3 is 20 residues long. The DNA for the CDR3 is TGTGCCAGCAGTTTCTATCCCTCTAGGACTAGCGGGAGTAAGACAGATACGCAGTATTTT. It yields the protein CASSFYPSRTSGSKTDTQYF.

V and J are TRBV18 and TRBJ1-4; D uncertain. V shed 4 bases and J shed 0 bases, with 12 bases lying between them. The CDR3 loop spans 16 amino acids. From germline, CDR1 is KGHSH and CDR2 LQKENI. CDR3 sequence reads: CASSQQARATNEKLFF. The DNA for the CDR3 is TGTGCCAGCTCACAGCAGGCCCGTGCAACTAATGAAAAACTGTTTTTT.

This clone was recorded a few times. CDR3 sequence reads: CASNPGSHSNQPQHF. CDR3 DNA: TGTGCCAGCAATCCGGGGAGTCATAGCAATCAGCCCCAGCATTTT. V and J are TRBV2 and TRBJ1-5; D is uncertain. CDR3 size: 15 residues. V lost 7 bases, J lost 0 bases, and 13 bases lay in between. Germline CDR1 reads SNHLY; CDR2 reads FYNNEI.

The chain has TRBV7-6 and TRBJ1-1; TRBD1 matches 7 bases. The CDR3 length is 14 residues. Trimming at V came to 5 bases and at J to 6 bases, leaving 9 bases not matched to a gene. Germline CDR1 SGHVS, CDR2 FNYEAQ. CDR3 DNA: TGTGCCAGCAGCCCCGGACAGGTTTTATCTGAAGCTTTCTTT. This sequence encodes CASSPGQVLSEAFF.